The TCR beta chain under discussion was sequenced for a study of blood T cell repertoires in COVID-19. Whole-study context: Acute and convalescent COVID-19 specimens originated in the United States, Italy and Spain. Nucleic acid was either cDNA or gDNA, and it came from T cells, B-cell-depleted T cells, or PBMCs.

Authors' analysis steps: Amplification from reference gene primers served as the basis for estimated nucleated cell counts. Only in-frame clones appear in the TCRdb table, and some are missing; sequencing was by immunoSEQ multiplex PCR. Clonal size and the V and J genes are those of that table, whereas D and trimming came from the DNA. The sample carries some 97,000 clones, about 90% recorded once. The sequenced sample was peripheral blood. The receptor comes from a young man in a cohort sampled during active COVID-19.

This CDR3 reads CASSLNRGTEQYF. The CDR3 DNA follows: TGTGCCAGCAGCTTAAACAGGGGGACCGAGCAGTACTTC. The V gene is TRBV13, the J gene TRBJ2-7, with 8 bases that match TRBD1. The germline V gene encodes CDR1 PRHDT and CDR2 FYEKMQ (reference sequence). There are 13 residues in the CDR3. V was pared by 2 bases and J by 6 bases, with 3 bases of the junction left unmatched.